Below are 12 T cell receptor beta chains sequenced from a single sample in a study of cytomegalovirus exposure and HLA in healthy donors. The primer mix had 60 Vbeta and 13 Jbeta primers. Assay: immunoSEQ multiplex PCR; the TCRdb copy retains only in-frame clones and omits some. In the table there are about 110,000 clones, 73% of which are singletons. Sequenced material: PBMCs. The origin of the receptors is a man aged 40-55 years in good health and CMV-seronegative.

This clone occurred once. This rearrangement joins TRBV6-6 to TRBJ2-2, with 8 bases fitting TRBD1. The V and J ends lost 11 bases and 0 bases, in that order; junction bases with no gene match: 5. Per the germline V gene, CDR1 is MNHNY and CDR2 is SVGAGI (reference sequence). There are 14 residues in the CDR3. CDR3 DNA: TGTGCCGGACAGGGAATTCCGAACACCGGGGAGCTGTTTTTT. Protein sequence: CAGQGIPNTGELFF.

V usage is TRBV21-1 and J usage is TRBJ2-7; TRBD1 is taken as the D call from the table, unchecked against the DNA. TRBV21-1 is noted as a pseudogene. The CDR3 contains 17 residues. The CDR3 region has the DNA TGTGCCAGCAGCAAACGCGGGGGGACAGGGGATGCCTACGAGCAGTACTTC. It translates to CASSKRGGTGDAYEQYF.

The chain uses TRBV27 and TRBJ2-1, with 12 bases matching TRBD1. Germline CDR1 is MNHEY and CDR2 is SMNVEV (reference sequence). The CDR3 totals 15 residues. V was pared by 2 bases and J by 7 bases, with 3 bases of the junction left unmatched. The CDR3 loop is CASSLGGQGANEQFF. The DNA of the CDR3 is TGTGCCAGCAGTTTAGGGGGACAGGGGGCAAATGAGCAGTTCTTC.

This rearrangement joins TRBV11-2 to TRBJ1-6; D not certain. The CDR3 sequence is 19 residues long. Germline V gene data show CDR1 as SGHAT and CDR2 as FQNNGV. Trimming removed 5 bases at V and 0 bases at J, with 20 bases between. The CDR3 sequence is CASSPLAQRKGSYNSPLHF. CDR3 DNA: TGTGCCAGCAGCCCCCTGGCGCAGCGAAAAGGCTCCTATAATTCACCCCTCCACTTT.

The CDR3 sequence is CASSPGLAVEGDTQYF. The CDR3 bases are TGTGCCAGCAGCCCGGGACTAGCGGTGGAGGGAGATACGCAGTATTTT. The chain recombines TRBV4-2 with TRBJ2-3; 11 nucleotides agree with TRBD2. This CDR3 contains 16 residues. Germline CDR1 and CDR2: LGHNA and YNFKEQ. Trimming took 4 bases from V and 5 from J; bases not matched to a gene: 8.

The chain joins TRBV19 to TRBJ1-5; 7 bases map to TRBD1. CDR3 length: 15 residues. Germline V gene data show CDR1 as LNHDA and CDR2 as SQIVND (reference sequence). V lost 7 bases and J lost 1; bases outside the gene matches: 7. The CDR3 is CASIAQGGSNQPQHF. The CDR3 DNA is TGTGCCAGTATCGCCCAGGGGGGAAGCAATCAGCCCCAGCATTTT.

This rearrangement joins TRBV7-2 to TRBJ1-4; 9 nucleotides align to TRBD1. The CDR3 extends over 15 amino acids. The germline V gene encodes CDR1 SGHTA and CDR2 FQGNSA. V was clipped by 5 bases and J by 11 bases; unmatched bases: 12. The CDR3 reads CASSPPGRTGVKLFF. CDR3 coding DNA: TGTGCCAGCAGCCCACCCGGTCGGACAGGGGTTAAACTGTTTTTT.

The rearrangement joins TRBV5-6 to TRBJ2-5; D is possibly TRBD1 (6 bases). The V gene lost 4 bases and the J gene lost 2 bases, with 21 bases spanning the gap. Germline lookup yields CDR1 SGHDT and CDR2 YYEEEE. CDR3 length equals 17 residues. The CDR3 is CASSLTARTQGQETQYF. CDR3 nucleotides: TGTGCCAGCAGCCTCACTGCTAGAACTCAGGGGCAAGAGACCCAGTACTTC.

The chain is built from TRBV18 and TRBJ2-7, with 9 positions matching TRBD2. This CDR3 is 14 amino acids long. The V gene's germline CDR1 is KGHSH and CDR2 LQKENI. Losses at the gene ends were 3 bases for V and 4 bases for J; bases not matched to a gene: 4. CDR3 in amino acids: CASSPTSGGYEQYF. CDR3 DNA: TGTGCCAGCTCACCGACTAGCGGAGGGTACGAGCAGTACTTC.

This clone appeared a single time. The CDR3 DNA is TGCGCCAGCAGCTTACTGGTGGTAGCGGGCAAAGAGACCCAGTACTTC. Protein sequence: CASSLLVVAGKETQYF. V and J are TRBV5-1 and TRBJ2-5; TRBD2 matches 7 bases. The length of the CDR3 is 16 residues. CDR1 and CDR2 (germline): SGHRS, YFSETQ. The V gene end was trimmed by 2 bases and the J gene end by 3 bases; junction bases not matched to a gene: 10. Complete variable domain (other parts from reference TRBV5-1 and TRBJ2-5): KAGVTQTPRYLIKTRGQQVTLSCSPISGHRSVSWYQQTPGQGLQFLFEYFSETQRNKGNFPGRFSGRQFSNSRSEMNVSTLELGDSALYLCASSLLVVAGKETQYFGPGTRLLVL.

This clone was seen many times. The rearrangement links TRBV19 to TRBJ2-7; D is perhaps TRBD1 (6 bases). The CDR3 runs 15 residues. Germline V gives CDR1 LNHDA, CDR2 SQIVND (reference sequence). V was shortened by 4 bases and J by 2 bases, with 15 bases between the two germline ends. CDR3 nucleotide sequence: TGTGCCAGTAGTACCTCCTCGGACAGTACCTACGAGCAGTACTTC. This gives the protein CASSTSSDSTYEQYF.

This clone has a count of ten or more. The chain carries TRBV5-1 and TRBJ1-3, with unresolved D. V was clipped by 0 bases and J by 0 bases, with 10 bases between them. The CDR3 length is 16 residues. Germline V lookup: CDR1 SGHRS, CDR2 YFSETQ. The CDR3 nucleotides read TGCGCCAGCAGCTTGGAACCCACGGGCTCTGGAAACACCATATATTTT. Translation gives CASSLEPTGSGNTIYF.